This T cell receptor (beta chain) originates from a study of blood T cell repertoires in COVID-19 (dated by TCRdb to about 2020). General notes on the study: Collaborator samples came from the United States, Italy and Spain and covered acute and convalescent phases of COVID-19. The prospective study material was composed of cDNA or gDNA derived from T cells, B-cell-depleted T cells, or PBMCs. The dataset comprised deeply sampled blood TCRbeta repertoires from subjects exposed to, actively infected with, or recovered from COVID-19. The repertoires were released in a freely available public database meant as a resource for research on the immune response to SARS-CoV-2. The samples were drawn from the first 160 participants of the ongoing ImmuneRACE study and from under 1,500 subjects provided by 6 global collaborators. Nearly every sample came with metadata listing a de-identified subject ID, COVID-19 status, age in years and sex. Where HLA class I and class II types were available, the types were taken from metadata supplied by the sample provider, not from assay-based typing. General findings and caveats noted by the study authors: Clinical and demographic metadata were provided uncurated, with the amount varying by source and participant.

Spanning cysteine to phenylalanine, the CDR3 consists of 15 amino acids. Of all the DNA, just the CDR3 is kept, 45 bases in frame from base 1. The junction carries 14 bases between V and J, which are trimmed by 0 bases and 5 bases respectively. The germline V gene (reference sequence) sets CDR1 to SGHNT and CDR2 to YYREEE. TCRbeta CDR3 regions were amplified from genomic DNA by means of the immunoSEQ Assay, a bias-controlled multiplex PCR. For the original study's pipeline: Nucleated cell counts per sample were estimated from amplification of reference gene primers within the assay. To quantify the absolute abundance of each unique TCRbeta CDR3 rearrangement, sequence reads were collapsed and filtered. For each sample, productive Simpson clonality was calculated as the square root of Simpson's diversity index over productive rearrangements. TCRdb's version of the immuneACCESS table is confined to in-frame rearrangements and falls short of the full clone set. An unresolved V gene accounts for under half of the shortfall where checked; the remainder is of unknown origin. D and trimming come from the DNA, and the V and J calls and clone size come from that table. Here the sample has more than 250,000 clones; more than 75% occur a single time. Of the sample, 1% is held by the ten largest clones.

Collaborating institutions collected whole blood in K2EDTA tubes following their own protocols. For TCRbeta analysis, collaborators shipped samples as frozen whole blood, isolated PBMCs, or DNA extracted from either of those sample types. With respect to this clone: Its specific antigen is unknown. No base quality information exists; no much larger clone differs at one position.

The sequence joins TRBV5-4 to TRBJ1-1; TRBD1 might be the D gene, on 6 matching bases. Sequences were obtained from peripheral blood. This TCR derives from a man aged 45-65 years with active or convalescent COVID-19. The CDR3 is CASSLGGSRGTEAFF. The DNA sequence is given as TGTGCCAGCAGCTTGGGAGGCTCGAGGGGGACTGAAGCTTTCTTT.